This T cell receptor beta chain was documented in a study of blood T cell repertoires in COVID-19. On the study more broadly: From the United States, Italy and Spain came samples of acute and convalescent COVID-19. In each case, the material was cDNA or gDNA derived from T cells, B-cell-depleted T cells, or PBMCs.

A Seattle source enrolled patients during active infection and followed them longitudinally. Trimming pared 0 bases from V and 2 bases from J, leaving 14 bases between. This CDR3 is built from 16 residues. Germline assignment: CDR1 LNHNV and CDR2 YYDKDF (reference sequence). As originally analysed: It was from reference gene primer amplification that nucleated cell counts were estimated. Here immunoSEQ multiplex PCR was the method, and the copy in TCRdb shows in-frame clones only, minus some. D and trimming come from the DNA, and the V and J calls and clone size come from that table. The sample has roughly 62,000 clones, about 80% seen once.

This sequence was found in a man aged 80 or over with COVID-19, enrolled during active disease. The V gene is TRBV15, the J gene TRBJ2-7, with D perhaps TRBD2 (5 bases). Source material: peripheral blood. The CDR3 is CATSRDTPGSTYEQYF. In DNA, the CDR3 is TGTGCCACCAGCAGAGATACCCCGGGGTCAACCTACGAGCAGTACTTC.